These T cell receptor beta chains were read from a single sample in a study of OX40 agonist ivuxolimab in advanced cancers. TCRdb keeps only in-frame clones here, not all; method: immunoSEQ multiplex PCR. The sample yields more than 50,000 clones, 80% to 90% seen once. Source: CD4+ or CD8+ T cells sorted from blood, taken in a trial of the OX40 agonist ivuxolimab. All receptors come from an adult with an advanced solid tumor such as melanoma, head and neck, liver or kidney cancer. CDR3s include the opening cysteine and the closing phenylalanine or tryptophan. D genes are given only for firm matches. Only some rows state a clone size, as once, few, many or a class for expanded clones.

TRBJ1-4	TRBV18	-	-	CASSPGRNEKLFF	TGTGCCAGCTCACCGGGACGGAATGAAAAACTGTTTTTT
TRBJ2-1	TRBV19	-	TRBD1	CASSIDLGTGVDEQFF	TGTGCCAGTAGTATAGATCTCGGGACAGGGGTAGACGAGCAGTTCTTC
TRBJ2-7	TRBV25-1	-	-	CASSEFDEQYF	TGTGCCAGCAGTGAATTTGACGAGCAGTACTTC
TRBJ1-2	TRBV29-1	-	TRBD1	CSVEGSRDRSNYGYTF	TGCAGCGTTGAAGGGAGCCGGGACAGATCAAACTATGGCTACACCTTC
TRBJ1-1	TRBV7-2	-	-	CASSSSRVQAFF	TGTGCCAGCAGCTCCTCCAGGGTTCAAGCTTTCTTT
TRBJ1-6	TRBV27	-	-	CASSISGRPDF	TGTGCCAGCAGTATATCGGGACGGCCGGACTTT
TRBJ2-1	TRBV2	few	-	CASTARVEQFF	TGTGCCAGCACCGCAAGGGTTGAGCAGTTCTTC
TRBJ1-5	TRBV9	-	-	CASSGGRGNQPQHF	TGTGCCAGCAGCGGAGGGCGGGGCAATCAGCCCCAGCATTTT
TRBJ2-7	TRBV5-4	-	TRBD1	CASSLGGTGVHEQYF	TGTGCCAGCAGCTTGGGAGGGACAGGGGTCCACGAGCAGTACTTC
TRBJ1-2	TRBV27	-	TRBD1	CASSIRQGRGGYTF	TGTGCCAGCAGTATTAGACAGGGACGCGGAGGCTACACCTTC
TRBJ1-2	TRBV7-9	once	-	CASSYYPTDTIYGYTF	TGTGCCAGCAGCTATTATCCTACTGACACCATCTATGGCTACACCTTC
TRBJ1-1	TRBV6-1	-	-	CASSGTGRTEAFF	TGTGCCAGCAGTGGAACAGGGAGGACTGAAGCTTTCTTT
TRBJ1-2	TRBV2	-	-	CASERDRKANYGYTF	TGTGCCAGCGAAAGAGACAGGAAGGCTAACTATGGCTACACCTTC
TRBJ1-6	TRBV19	-	-	CASSIAGGGNSPLHF	TGTGCCAGTAGTATCGCAGGAGGAGGCAATTCACCCCTCCACTTT
TRBJ2-1	TRBV5-8	-	-	CASSSYNEQFF	TGTGCCAGCAGTAGCTACAATGAGCAGTTCTTC
TRBJ2-1	TRBV29-1	once	-	CSVEDQGDEQFF	TGCAGCGTTGAAGATCAAGGCGATGAGCAGTTCTTC
TRBJ1-5	TRBV19	once	TRBD1	CASKTGTGVNQPQHF	TGTGCCAGCAAAACCGGGACAGGAGTAAATCAGCCCCAGCATTTT
TRBJ1-3	TRBV19	-	-	CASSSDPIRNTIYF	TGTGCCAGTAGTTCTGATCCCATCCGAAACACCATATATTTT
TRBJ2-7	TRBV5-4	-	-	CASSLDPNGEQYF	TGTGCCAGCAGCCTCGATCCTAATGGCGAGCAGTACTTC
TRBJ2-6	TRBV7-8	-	-	CASSLGPRFGANVLTF	TGTGCCAGCAGCTTAGGACCTCGTTTTGGGGCCAACGTCCTGACTTTC
TRBJ1-1	TRBV2	few	-	CASNRVNTEAFF	TGTGCCAGTAACAGGGTAAACACTGAAGCTTTCTTT
TRBJ2-1	TRBV30	-	-	CAWNQGPGNEQFF	TGTGCCTGGAACCAGGGTCCGGGAAATGAGCAGTTCTTC
TRBJ2-3	TRBV5-5	-	-	CASSLMAGSTDTQYF	TGTGCCAGCAGCTTGATGGCGGGAAGCACAGATACGCAGTATTTT
TRBJ1-2	TRBV4-1	-	-	CASKGDSDGYTF	TGCGCCAGCAAGGGCGACTCGGATGGCTACACCTTC
TRBJ2-1	TRBV29-1	-	-	CSVTGGNEQFF	TGCAGCGTTACCGGGGGCAATGAGCAGTTCTTC
TRBJ1-1	TRBV9	few	-	CASSGEGLTEAFF	TGTGCCAGCAGCGGTGAGGGACTCACTGAAGCTTTCTTT
TRBJ2-3	TRBV14	-	TRBD2	CASSQEGLAGDTQYF	TGTGCCAGCAGCCAGGAGGGACTAGCGGGAGATACGCAGTATTTT
TRBJ2-1	TRBV15	-	-	CATSRDKGFTGNEQFF	TGTGCCACCAGCAGAGATAAGGGGTTTACGGGGAATGAGCAGTTCTTC
TRBJ1-2	TRBV6-6	-	-	CATWDAKRNGYTF	TGTGCCACCTGGGACGCCAAGCGGAATGGCTACACCTTC
TRBJ1-1	TRBV2	-	-	CASSGRARGTEAFF	TGTGCCAGCAGTGGCAGGGCCCGGGGCACTGAAGCTTTCTTT
TRBJ1-1	TRBV6-6	-	-	CASSYLSNTEAFF	TGTGCCAGCAGTTACCTGAGTAACACTGAAGCTTTCTTT
TRBJ1-6	TRBV19	-	-	CASSTQTSALHF	TGTGCCAGTAGTACCCAGACAAGCGCCCTCCACTTT
TRBJ2-3	TRBV7-6	-	-	CASSLQVGGPDTQYF	TGTGCCAGCAGCTTACAGGTGGGCGGACCAGATACGCAGTATTTT
TRBJ1-5	TRBV4-3	-	-	CASSLGQLDQPQHF	TGCGCCAGCAGCCTTGGACAGCTAGATCAGCCCCAGCATTTT
TRBJ2-1	TRBV19	-	TRBD1	CASSPQRAGGNEQFF	TGTGCCAGTAGTCCCCAACGGGCAGGGGGCAATGAGCAGTTCTTC
TRBJ1-5	TRBV18	-	TRBD1	CASSPTGGQPQHF	TGTGCCAGCTCACCGACAGGGGGACAGCCCCAGCATTTT
TRBJ1-2	TRBV2	-	-	CASRHPRPKGYTF	TGTGCCAGCAGACACCCCCGCCCTAAGGGCTACACCTTC
TRBJ2-7	TRBV30	once	-	CAWSETQYEQYF	TGTGCCTGGAGTGAGACTCAATACGAGCAGTACTTC
TRBJ2-7	TRBV2	-	-	CASSGRGEQYF	TGTGCCAGCAGTGGAAGGGGCGAGCAGTACTTC
TRBJ1-2	TRBV5-1	-	TRBD1	CASSRDSHSSGYTF	TGCGCCAGCAGCCGGGACAGCCACTCGTCTGGCTACACCTTC
TRBJ1-1	TRBV5-1	-	TRBD1	CASGRQGATEAFF	TGCGCCAGCGGTCGACAGGGTGCCACTGAAGCTTTCTTT
TRBJ2-5	TRBV7-2	-	-	CASSPQGSRETQYF	TGTGCCAGCAGCCCCCAGGGTAGTCGAGAGACCCAGTACTTC
TRBJ2-4	TRBV7-8	-	-	CASSGGLLNIQYF	TGTGCCAGCAGCGGGGGACTCCTAAACATTCAGTACTTC
TRBJ2-3	TRBV5-5	-	TRBD2	CASSFRVAGGTDTQYF	TGTGCCAGCAGCTTTCGGGTAGCGGGGGGCACAGATACGCAGTATTTT
TRBJ1-1	TRBV7-2	-	-	CASTLSFNTEAFF	TGTGCCAGCACCCTTAGTTTTAACACTGAAGCTTTCTTT